This is a list of T cell receptor beta chains from one sample in a study of OX40 agonist ivuxolimab in advanced cancers. Sequenced by immunoSEQ multiplex PCR; TCRdb stores in-frame clones only, minus some. The table includes tens of thousands of clones, roughly 90% detected once. The sequences come from CD4+ or CD8+ T cells sorted from blood, collected in a trial of the OX40 agonist ivuxolimab. The receptors come from an adult with an advanced solid tumor such as melanoma, head and neck, liver or kidney cancer. The CDR3 runs from the conserved cysteine through the conserved F or W. A D gene is named only where the DNA matches it firmly. Clone size is not always given. Where it is, it says once, few, many or a class for expanded clones.

V	D	J	size	CDR3	DNA
TRBV7-8	-	TRBJ1-2	-	CASSLEPGFNYGYTF	TGTGCCAGCAGCTTAGAACCGGGATTTAACTATGGCTACACCTTC
TRBV29-1	-	TRBJ2-2	-	CSVAGLNTGELFF	TGCAGCGTTGCTGGACTCAACACCGGGGAGCTGTTTTTT
TRBV28	TRBD1	TRBJ2-6	-	CASSSPETGAAGANVLTF	TGTGCCAGCAGTTCCCCAGAAACAGGGGCTGCTGGGGCCAACGTCCTGACTTTC
TRBV10-3	-	TRBJ1-1	-	CAIRKDKAGMITEAFF	TGTGCCATCAGAAAGGACAAGGCAGGGATGATCACTGAAGCTTTCTTT
TRBV7-8	-	TRBJ2-3	-	CASSLGTDTQYF	TGTGCCAGCAGCTTAGGCACAGATACGCAGTATTTT
TRBV5-1	TRBD2	TRBJ2-3	-	CASSLGLAGTSTDTQYF	TGCGCCAGCAGCTTGGGTCTAGCGGGTACTAGCACAGATACGCAGTATTTT
TRBV27	-	TRBJ2-1	-	CASSHNDEQFF	TGTGCCAGCAGTCACAACGATGAGCAGTTCTTC
TRBV19	-	TRBJ2-2	-	CASSIAQGTGELFF	TGTGCCAGTAGTATAGCACAGGGTACCGGGGAGCTGTTTTTT
TRBV21-1	-	TRBJ1-4	-	CASKEGNNEKLFF	TGTGCCAGCAAGGAGGGGAACAATGAAAAACTGTTTTTT
TRBV2	-	TRBJ2-3	-	CASKDPDRTDTQYF	TGTGCCAGCAAGGATCCCGATAGGACAGATACGCAGTATTTT
TRBV5-1	-	TRBJ1-2	-	CASSLARDDGYTF	TGCGCCAGCAGCTTGGCTAGGGACGATGGCTACACCTTC
TRBV4-2	TRBD2	TRBJ2-1	-	CASSQEGKGLAVYNEQFF	TGTGCCAGCAGCCAAGAGGGGAAAGGACTAGCGGTTTACAATGAGCAGTTCTTC
TRBV6-6	-	TRBJ2-7	-	CASSPRLHEQYF	TGTGCCAGCAGCCCCCGGTTGCACGAGCAGTACTTC
TRBV16	TRBD1	TRBJ1-2	-	CASSQILNRGGYTF	TGTGCCAGCAGCCAAATCCTAAACAGGGGCGGCTACACCTTC
TRBV27	TRBD1	TRBJ1-1	-	CASSLWAGTVVEAFF	TGTGCCAGCAGTTTATGGGCCGGGACAGTGGTTGAAGCTTTCTTT
TRBV27	-	TRBJ2-3	-	CASSLSHRTSTDTQYF	TGTGCCAGCAGTTTATCGCATCGGACTAGCACAGATACGCAGTATTTT
TRBV7-6	-	TRBJ2-2	-	CASSLNLGQYGGNTGELFF	TGTGCCAGCAGCTTAAATCTAGGGCAGTATGGAGGGAACACCGGGGAGCTGTTTTTT
TRBV6-1	-	TRBJ1-5	-	CASRSPGPQPQHF	TGTGCCAGCAGAAGCCCGGGTCCTCAGCCCCAGCATTTT
TRBV19	-	TRBJ2-3	once	CASSIVTGDTQYF	TGTGCCAGTAGTATAGTAACCGGAGATACGCAGTATTTT
TRBV11-2	-	TRBJ2-2	-	CASSLRGSAGELFF	TGTGCCAGCAGCCTGAGGGGGTCGGCCGGGGAGCTGTTTTTT
TRBV28	-	TRBJ2-7	-	CASSRGGMGSYEQYF	TGTGCCAGCAGCCGGGGCGGGATGGGCTCCTACGAGCAGTACTTC
TRBV7-9	-	TRBJ1-2	-	CASSPYSTGGINYGYTF	TGTGCCAGCAGCCCTTACTCCACTGGGGGCATCAACTATGGCTACACCTTC
TRBV7-9	-	TRBJ2-1	-	CASQKPGIYNEQFF	TGTGCCAGCCAGAAGCCGGGGATCTACAATGAGCAGTTCTTC
TRBV27	-	TRBJ1-3	-	CASSFSPSGNTIYF	TGTGCCAGCAGTTTCTCCCCCTCTGGAAACACCATATATTTT
TRBV7-9	TRBD1	TRBJ2-7	-	CASSLTFGTASYEQYF	TGTGCCAGCAGCTTAACTTTCGGGACAGCTTCCTACGAGCAGTACTTC
TRBV27	-	TRBJ2-7	few	CASSFSSGADEQYF	TGTGCCAGCAGTTTCTCATCAGGGGCCGACGAGCAGTACTTC
TRBV7-9	TRBD1	TRBJ2-3	-	CASSLTRQGNTQYF	TGTGCCAGCAGCCTCACTCGACAGGGGAATACGCAGTATTTT
TRBV28	-	TRBJ2-7	-	CASSLGRAAYEQYF	TGTGCCAGCAGTTTGGGCAGGGCGGCCTACGAGCAGTACTTC
TRBV10-1	-	TRBJ2-7	-	CASSESGDGYEQYF	TGCGCCAGCAGTGAGTCTGGGGACGGCTACGAGCAGTACTTC
TRBV30	TRBD2	TRBJ2-7	-	CAWTSAGGEYEQYF	TGTGCCTGGACGTCAGCGGGAGGGGAGTACGAGCAGTACTTC
TRBV28	-	TRBJ2-4	once	CASSPTDYVAKNIQYF	TGTGCCAGCAGTCCGACAGATTATGTTGCCAAAAACATTCAGTACTTC
TRBV14	-	TRBJ1-1	-	CASSRHRSVGTTEAFF	TGTGCCAGCAGCCGACACCGGTCTGTTGGCACGACTGAAGCTTTCTTT
TRBV28	TRBD1	TRBJ1-1	-	CASTVTGLNTEAFF	TGTGCCAGCACCGTGACAGGGCTGAACACTGAAGCTTTCTTT
TRBV5-1	TRBD2	TRBJ2-7	once	CASSFLGLGPGEQYF	TGCGCCAGCAGCTTTTTGGGACTAGGTCCGGGCGAGCAGTACTTC
TRBV6-5	TRBD2	TRBJ2-1	-	CASSLGGGEQFF	TGTGCCAGCAGTTTAGGCGGGGGGGAGCAGTTCTTC
TRBV7-6	TRBD1	TRBJ2-7	-	CASSLGTGGVEQYF	TGTGCCAGCAGCCTAGGGACAGGGGGGGTCGAGCAGTACTTC
TRBV6-5	-	TRBJ1-1	-	CASSYGGGVNTEAFF	TGTGCCAGCAGTTATGGAGGGGGGGTGAACACTGAAGCTTTCTTT
TRBV29-1	TRBD1	TRBJ1-2	-	CSVAQGGYGYTF	TGCAGCGTTGCGCAGGGGGGGTATGGCTACACCTTC
TRBV10-1	-	TRBJ2-1	-	CASSQHGGEQFF	TGCGCCAGCAGTCAGCACGGGGGTGAGCAGTTCTTC
TRBV30	-	TRBJ1-1	-	CAWDIGREAFF	TGTGCCTGGGATATTGGCCGTGAAGCTTTCTTT
TRBV10-2	TRBD2	TRBJ2-7	-	CASSESRGLGVYEQYF	TGCGCCAGCAGTGAGTCGAGAGGACTAGGGGTCTACGAGCAGTACTTC
TRBV5-1	-	TRBJ2-2	-	CASSLRIAENTGELFF	TGCGCCAGCAGCTTAAGGATAGCGGAAAACACCGGGGAGCTGTTTTTT
TRBV6-5	TRBD2	TRBJ2-1	once	CASSYSGLAGEQFF	TGTGCCAGCAGTTACTCGGGGCTAGCGGGCGAGCAGTTCTTC
TRBV7-9	-	TRBJ1-2	-	CASSLAGQVYGYTF	TGTGCCAGCAGCTTAGCGGGACAAGTCTATGGCTACACCTTC
TRBV4-1	-	TRBJ2-1	once	CASSPVERGRDEQFF	TGCGCCAGCAGCCCCGTGGAAAGGGGTCGCGATGAGCAGTTCTTC
TRBV5-5	TRBD2	TRBJ2-7	-	CASSLGAGGPGEQYF	TGTGCCAGCAGCTTGGGAGCGGGAGGGCCGGGCGAGCAGTACTTC
TRBV28	-	TRBJ1-5	-	CASSLAGLINQPQHF	TGTGCCAGCAGTTTAGCCGGACTGATTAATCAGCCCCAGCATTTT
TRBV20-1	-	TRBJ2-1	-	CSARPVNEQFF	TGCAGTGCTAGACCCGTCAATGAGCAGTTCTTC
TRBV5-4	-	TRBJ1-3	-	CASSFDSSGNTIYF	TGTGCCAGCAGCTTTGACAGCTCTGGAAACACCATATATTTT
TRBV6-5	TRBD2	TRBJ2-7	-	CASSFASGYEQYF	TGTGCCAGCAGTTTTGCTAGCGGCTACGAGCAGTACTTC